The rows below give T cell receptor beta chains drawn from one sample of a study of Ad26.COV2.S vaccination and SARS-CoV-2 variants. Assay used: immunoSEQ multiplex PCR; TCRdb lists only in-frame clones, some missing. The table shows more than 300,000 clones, with 85% to 90% occurring only once. The sample consisted of peripheral blood, taken in a trial of Ad26.COV2.S vaccine versus placebo. The receptors were sampled from a person between 18 and 59 years old who received the Ad26.COV2.S COVID-19 vaccine or a placebo. Each CDR3 is given with its conserved first and last residue. Rows give clone size only sometimes, using once, few, many, or a class for an expanded clone.

TRBV15	once	15	TRBJ1-2	CATSRGQVNDYGYTF
TRBV28	.	12	TRBJ2-7	CASRGQTYEQYF
TRBV10-2	.	14	TRBJ1-1	CASSEQGMNTEAFF
TRBV3-1/TRBV3-2	.	17	TRBJ2-5	CASSQDGDSGDQETQYF
TRBV30	.	13	TRBJ2-7	CAWSVKGVDEQYF
TRBV18	.	14	TRBJ2-7	CASSPPEGSYEQYF
TRBV5-6	.	14	TRBJ1-1	CASSLVNRWTEAFF
TRBV7-2	.	16	TRBJ1-3	CASSLSGPGSGNTIYF
TRBV28	.	17	TRBJ2-5	CASSLWSSGREQETQYF
TRBV15	once	14	TRBJ1-6	CATSTGQGNSPLHF
TRBV7-9	.	16	TRBJ2-4	CASSLDRLGAKNIQYF
TRBV5-1	.	16	TRBJ1-3	CASSRTGEYSGNTIYF
TRBV27	once	15	TRBJ2-7	CASSRDFGGGSEQYF
TRBV7-9	.	12	TRBJ2-3	CASSLGTDTQYF
TRBV6-2/TRBV6-3	.	12	TRBJ2-7	CASSYSLYEQYF
TRBV7-9	.	18	TRBJ2-3	CASSLAELAGAYTDTQYF
TRBV18	.	14	TRBJ1-1	CASSPGQGVAEAFF
TRBV11-3	.	14	TRBJ1-2	CASSLVGSDYGYTF
TRBV24-1	.	15	TRBJ2-5	CATSEGRLSKETQYF
TRBV10-2	.	13	TRBJ1-5	CASNRDNNQPQHF
TRBV6-5	.	15	TRBJ1-1	CASSLDRELNTEAFF
TRBV19	once	17	TRBJ2-6	CASTTRTLPSGANVLTF
TRBV4-1	.	15	TRBJ2-3	CASSRGLAMGDTQYF
TRBV9	once	17	TRBJ2-7	CASSALPGNTRSYEQYF
TRBV10-1	.	19	TRBJ2-6	CASSELPGQGAPGANVLTF
TRBV14	.	14	TRBJ1-2	CASSQGVRGYGYTF
TRBV4-2	.	16	TRBJ1-4	CASSQQTWTGSEKLFF
TRBV28	.	15	TRBJ1-6	CASSFWGRLNSPLHF
TRBV3-1/TRBV3-2	.	13	TRBJ2-1	CASSQDRYNEQFF
TRBV9	.	17	TRBJ2-4	CASSSGTASLAKNIQYF
TRBV15	.	19	TRBJ2-1	CATSRLPPGTASSYNEQFF
TRBV2	.	20	TRBJ2-1	CASSRGVKWSGSATYNEQFF
TRBV24-1	.	14	TRBJ2-5	CATSDQGHGETQYF
TRBV30	.	13	TRBJ1-5	CAWNAGGNQPQHF
TRBV6-5	.	15	TRBJ2-3	CASSPGQRGTDTQYF
TRBV6-2/TRBV6-3	.	16	TRBJ2-7	CASSYLKQGVYREQYF
TRBV7-9	.	12	TRBJ1-2	CASSRDNYGYTF
TRBV7-9	.	15	TRBJ2-5	CASSLALNLQETQYF
TRBV27	.	13	TRBJ2-5	CASSLDGRRTQYF
TRBV6-2/TRBV6-3	once	13	TRBJ2-1	CASSNFLGNEQFF
TRBV3-1/TRBV3-2	.	16	TRBJ2-1	CASSQVASGAYNEQFF
TRBV28	.	15	TRBJ2-3	CASSFPGGPTDTQYF
TRBV6-1	few	18	TRBJ2-2	CASSESYSWERMNGELFF
TRBV7-9	few	14	TRBJ1-6	CASSLSRVDSPLHF
TRBV28	.	12	TRBJ1-2	CAIGQGRYGYTF
TRBV25-1	.	17	TRBJ2-6	CASSDFSISSGANVLTF
TRBV5-1	.	15	TRBJ2-1	CASSLALKGRGEQFF
TRBV6-6	.	16	TRBJ2-6	CASSPGHRSGANVLTF
TRBV28	.	16	TRBJ2-1	CASSPHQGVIYNEQFF
TRBV6-2/TRBV6-3	.	15	TRBJ1-5	CASSYESGSRQPQHF
TRBV2	.	11	TRBJ2-7	CASTRAYEQYF
TRBV27	once	15	TRBJ1-2	CASRQSPDRFYGYTF
TRBV5-6	.	19	TRBJ2-2	CASSLMSSFSGRVNGELFF
TRBV6-5	once	13	TRBJ1-1	CASSYTGNTEAFF
TRBV3-1/TRBV3-2	.	13	TRBJ2-3	CASSQGLAGTQYF
TRBV5-1	.	14	TRBJ2-5	CASSFTGGQETQYF
TRBV5-6	.	14	TRBJ2-7	CASSLDGVSYEQYF
TRBV27	.	13	TRBJ2-7	CASSWGGGYEQYF
TRBV3-1/TRBV3-2	.	14	TRBJ1-1	CASSQVAGGTEAFF